These 10 T cell receptor beta chains were sequenced from one sample in a study of CD8 T cells in ankylosing spondylitis. One entry per CDR3 protein, called by TCRdb with MiXCR from the 5' RACE reads. The sample has a few hundred thousand distinct CDR3 sequences; around 20% are singletons. General study points: For ankylosing spondylitis blood, a TCR beta motif of 7 to 9 highly homologous variants appeared characteristic.

Their antigens are not known. The specimen was blood, either unsorted or a sorted T cell fraction (not recorded which). The origin of the receptors is a male donor with ankylosing spondylitis.

V is TRBV9 and J is TRBJ2-7; D may be TRBD2 (6 bases). The CDR3 covers 15 residues. V gave up 4 bases and J gave up 1 base, with 15 bases separating them. The germline V gene encodes CDR1 SGDLS and CDR2 YYNGEE. The CDR3 region has the DNA TGTGCCAGCAGCCCCCGACTAGACCCATCCTACGAGCAGTACTTC. Translating gives CASSPRLDPSYEQYF.

This clonotype occurred a few times. The chain employs TRBV4-2 and TRBJ1-2; TRBD1 is a possible D gene (6 bases). Germline V gene sequence: CDR1 LGHNA, CDR2 YNFKEQ. Trimming pared 3 bases from V and 2 bases from J, leaving 13 bases between. The CDR3 length is 15 residues. The CDR3, as DNA: TGTGCCAGCAGCCACCGCGGACAGCCAAACTATGGCTACACCTTC. This sequence encodes CASSHRGQPNYGYTF.

There are a few counts of this clonotype. The chain has TRBV28 and TRBJ2-7; possibly TRBD1 or TRBD2 for D (5 bases each). V was trimmed by 4 bases and J by 3 bases, leaving 22 bases between them. From germline, CDR1 is MDHEN and CDR2 SYDVKM. The CDR3 contains 17 residues. CDR3 in amino acids: CASSSGWDPHQNYEQYF. The CDR3 nucleotides are TGTGCCAGCAGTTCCGGATGGGACCCACACCAGAACTACGAGCAGTACTTC.

This clonotype appeared a few times. The chain carries TRBV6-1 and TRBJ1-5, with a weak D call TRBD1 (6 bases). Germline CDR1 reads MNHNS; CDR2 reads SASEGT. Trimming cost V 6 bases and J 1 base, with 10 bases left between them. This CDR3 is 14 amino acids long. This CDR3 is CASRGTPSNQPQHF. The CDR3 DNA follows: TGTGCCAGCAGGGGGACACCCAGCAATCAGCCCCAGCATTTT.

The sample holds a few counts of this clonotype. This rearrangement joins TRBV28 to TRBJ2-1; D is perhaps TRBD1 (5 bases). V lost 7 bases, J lost 1 base, and 11 bases lay in between. The CDR3 sequence is 14 residues long. The germline gives CDR1 MDHEN, CDR2 SYDVKM. CDR3 region: CASNQGRSYNEQFF. For the CDR3, the DNA is TGTGCCAGCAACCAGGGCCGGTCCTACAATGAGCAGTTCTTC.

The rearrangement uses TRBV20-1 and TRBJ2-1; weak D call: TRBD2 (5 bases). CDR1 is DFQATT, CDR2 SNEGSKA, per germline (reference sequence). This CDR3 has 14 amino acids. The ends were cut back, 5 bases at V and 3 bases at J, with 14 bases in the middle. Here the CDR3 reads CSARGLSRYNEQFF. The DNA for the CDR3 is TGCAGTGCTCGCGGACTGAGCCGCTACAATGAGCAGTTCTTC.

The genes are TRBV27 and TRBJ2-1; D call uncertain. V lost 0 bases, J lost 10 bases, and 10 bases lay in between. Germline values: CDR1 MNHEY, CDR2 SMNVEV (reference sequence). This CDR3 is built from 13 residues. The CDR3 coding sequence is TGTGCCAGCAGTTTATCGGGTGGTCGGGAGCAGTTCTTC. It yields the protein CASSLSGGREQFF.

This clonotype appeared a few times. The CDR3 bases are TGTGCCAGCAGCGATCGGGGGAGCTACAATGAGCAGTTCTTC. The encoded protein is CASSDRGSYNEQFF. The chain recombines TRBV9 with TRBJ2-1; tentatively, D is TRBD2 (6 bases). The CDR3 sequence is 14 residues long. V gave up 3 bases and J gave up 3 bases, with 10 bases separating them. CDR1 SGDLS and CDR2 YYNGEE come from the germline V gene.

The chain employs TRBV15 and TRBJ1-1; TRBD1 is a possible D gene (5 bases). V lost 8 bases and J 1 base, leaving 8 bases between the germline ends. There are 12 residues in the CDR3. Germline lookup yields CDR1 LNHNV and CDR2 YYDKDF (reference sequence). In nucleotides, the CDR3 is TGTGCCACCGGGGGGGAGAACACTGAAGCTTTCTTT. Protein: CATGGENTEAFF.

This clonotype was counted many times. DNA of the CDR3: TGTGCCAGCAGTGGGGAGTGGAACGAGCAGTACTTC. Translated, it gives CASSGEWNEQYF. The chain carries TRBV2 and TRBJ2-7; D perhaps matches TRBD2 (5 bases). V lost 4 bases and J 5 bases, leaving 9 bases between the germline ends. CDR3 length: 12 amino acids. Germline CDR1 SNHLY, CDR2 FYNNEI.